This T cell receptor (beta chain) comes out of a study of cytomegalovirus exposure and HLA in healthy donors listed by TCRdb under 2017. In the study overall: The roughly 650 repertoires of the first cohort and the 110 or so validation repertoires were produced on the same platform, according to a later analysis. A separate validation cohort of roughly 130 different subjects was used in addition to the roughly 670-subject first cohort. The study aimed to test whether cataloging public T cell receptors could reveal signatures of past pathogen exposure. High-throughput TCR immunosequencing, statistical association of individual TCRs with disease status, and machine learning were combined to predict cytomegalovirus infection status. Study-level results and caveats: A few of the identified cytomegalovirus-associated TCR beta chains were confirmed in vitro to be specific for cytomegalovirus antigens. A later analysis had no HLA typing for the validation cohort, so co-occurrence there was scored across all 130 or so repertoires. The study listed 164 TCR beta chains as associated with cytomegalovirus. In both the original and validation cohorts, the classifier was reported to diagnose cytomegalovirus status with high specificity and sensitivity. Most TCR sequences were observed very rarely across donors, whereas some public TCRs were present in many individuals. It was suggested by the authors that the approach could potentially be generalized to other disease states and immunological phenotypes. Of the cluster scores, approximately 95% were above 0 in a later analysis, which found that TCRs clustered in the first cohort also tended to co-occur in the approximately 130 validation repertoires.

CDR1 and CDR2, per the germline V gene, are MNHNS and SASEGT. The CDR3 measures 16 amino acids from cysteine to phenylalanine. Only CDR3 DNA remains: 48 bases, in frame from the first base. V trim: 3 bases; J trim: 1 base; unmatched bases: 6. Donors formed part of the validation cohort, which comprised 120 subjects and was distinct from the first cohort of under 750 subjects. Library generation was performed with the immunoSEQ multiplex PCR assay. On the study's bioinformatics: A statistical classification framework was built for diagnosing cytomegalovirus status from the catalog of TCR beta chain sequences. The table was pulled from immuneACCESS by TCRdb, which kept in-frame rearrangements only. Such tables lose some clones; where checked, under half of the loss comes from unresolved V genes, and the rest has no known cause. D and trimming were read from the DNA, whereas the V and J calls and clone size are those reported in that table. The sample includes about 74,000 clones, with around 94% observed a single time. About 1.6% of the sample is taken by the ten largest.

Note on this clone: The antigen it binds to is not known. The sample holds no much larger clone one base away, and base qualities are not on file.

The TCR sequence derives from a man between 18 and 35 years old in good health and CMV-seropositive. The V and J segments used are TRBV6-1 and TRBJ2-7, with 10 bases aligning to TRBD1. Sequencing input: PBMCs. The CDR3 loop reads CASSDPSGQGSYEQYF. Here is the DNA: TGTGCCAGCAGTGACCCGTCGGGACAGGGGTCCTACGAGCAGTACTTC.